The 12 T cell receptor beta chains presented below share a single source sample, sequenced in a study of post-analysis software for immune sequencing data (dated by TCRdb to the mid-2010s). The method behind the library was PCR. Sequencing took place on an Illumina HiSeq 2500. To reduce PCR and sequencing biases, unique molecular identifiers were built into the TCR beta cDNA libraries. The public reads were run again by TCRdb, first through fastp at Q25 and then through MiXCR, and only productive beta chains were kept. Entries that share a CDR3 protein sequence are merged under the most common genes and DNA. The sample data list about 620,000 distinct CDR3 sequences, and about 44% of these were observed just once. About 1.5% of the sample is taken by the ten largest. These receptors are not linked to any known antigen. Here is what the overall study found, with its caveats: Significantly higher frequencies in patients than in controls were found for a handful of TRBV segments, including TRBV5-6, TRBV5-1 and TRBV20-1.

Sequenced material: blood. Source of these receptors: a girl under 18 with multiple sclerosis.

The chain carries TRBV29-1 and TRBJ2-5, with 8 bases that match TRBD1. The germline CDR1 and CDR2 sequences are SQVTM and ANQGSEA. The CDR3 is 13 residues long. V shed 3 bases and J 1 base; nucleotides not matched to a gene: 1. In DNA, the CDR3 is TGCAGCGTTGATCAGGGGGCCCAAGAGACCCAGTACTTC. Translating it yields CSVDQGAQETQYF.

V gene TRBV20-1 combines with J gene TRBJ1-2; 11 nucleotides align to TRBD1. The trim removed 0 bases at V and 6 bases at J, leaving 9 bases unmatched. Germline V gives CDR1 DFQATT, CDR2 SNEGSKA (reference sequence). The CDR3 runs to 16 residues. The CDR3 DNA reads TGCAGTGCTAGAGAAGGGACAGGGGGGGATCGGAATGGCTACACCTTC. It is translated as CSAREGTGGDRNGYTF.

The rearrangement links TRBV7-9 to TRBJ2-1, with TRBD1 identical over 10 bases. Trimming cost V 5 bases and J 9 bases; bases outside gene matches: 10. The CDR3 has 15 residues. Germline V CDR1 and CDR2: SEHNR, FQNEAQ (reference sequence). CDR3 in DNA: TGTGCCAGCAGCCAAAGGGACAGGGGATTTGCTGAGCAGTTCTTC. It translates to CASSQRDRGFAEQFF.

This clonotype was detected a few times. The V gene is TRBV29-1, the J gene TRBJ2-5; TRBD1 might be the D (6 bases). The CDR3 has 12 amino acids. V was cut by 2 bases and J by 4 bases, with 8 bases left in between. Germline V gives CDR1 SQVTM, CDR2 ANQGSEA. Here the CDR3 DNA reads TGCAGCGTTGAACAGGGGATAGAGACCCAGTACTTC. This translates into CSVEQGIETQYF. The full variable domain, with the rest looked up from reference TRBV29-1 and TRBJ2-5, is SAVISQKPSRDICQRGTSLTIQCQVDSQVTMMFWYRQQPGQSLTLIATANQGSEATYESGFVIDKFPISRPNLTFSTLTVSNMSPEDSSIYLCSVEQGIETQYFGPGTRLLVL.

Only a few counts were recorded for this clonotype. V gene TRBV7-2 combines with J gene TRBJ1-2; 7 bases agree with TRBD1. Trimming took 5 bases from V and 2 from J; bases not matched to a gene: 5. Per the germline V gene, CDR1 is SGHTA and CDR2 is FQGNSA. The CDR3 runs to 14 residues. The CDR3 bases are TGTGCCAGCAGCACGATGGGACAGAACTATGGCTACACCTTC. Amino acids: CASSTMGQNYGYTF.

This clonotype was found a few times. The chain recombines TRBV3-1 with TRBJ1-5; the D gene is possibly TRBD1 (5 bases). Germline V gene sequence: CDR1 LGHDT, CDR2 YNNKEL (reference sequence). Trimming took off 4 bases at V and 5 bases at J, with 21 bases between the two ends. This CDR3 has 17 residues. The CDR3 spells CASSPTPRQGIDQPQHF. CDR3 bases: TGTGCCAGCAGCCCTACTCCGAGGCAGGGAATTGATCAGCCCCAGCATTTT.

The chain is built from TRBV12-3 or TRBV12-4 and TRBJ2-7; D call uncertain. The CDR3 loop spans 13 amino acids. The germline V and J ends were trimmed by 7 bases and 7 bases, with 17 bases remaining between them. The CDR3 here is CASTFGRVGEQYF. CDR3 bases: TGTGCCAGCACCTTTGGAAGGGTAGGGGAGCAGTACTTC.

A few counts support this clonotype. This chain uses TRBV6-6 with TRBJ2-7; a weak D match, TRBD1 (5 bases). CDR3 length: 15 amino acids. The V gene lost 4 bases and the J gene lost 5 bases, with 18 bases spanning the gap. Germline V gene data show CDR1 as MNHNY and CDR2 as SVGAGI (reference sequence). The CDR3 loop reads CASSSRPRGTDEQYF. CDR3 DNA sequence: TGTGCCAGCAGTTCTCGCCCTAGGGGTACGGACGAGCAGTACTTC.

The chain couples TRBV6-5 to TRBJ2-2, with a weak D call TRBD1 (5 bases). The CDR3 is 14 amino acids. Looked up from germline, CDR1 is MNHEY and CDR2 is SVGAGI. The ends were cut back, 5 bases at V and 0 bases at J, with 7 bases in the middle. The CDR3 DNA reads as TGTGCCAGCAGTAGGACATCGAACACCGGGGAGCTGTTTTTT. Protein: CASSRTSNTGELFF.

V and J are TRBV4-1 and TRBJ1-2; D is unresolved. Trimming cost V 4 bases and J 6 bases, with 15 bases left between them. This CDR3 is built from 14 residues. The germline V gene encodes CDR1 MGHRA and CDR2 YSYEKL. The CDR3 DNA reads TGCGCCAGCAGCCGGCGCGGAGGGAACCATGGCTACACCTTC. Its protein is CASSRRGGNHGYTF.

Written as DNA, the CDR3 is TGCGCCAGCAGCGAACCCATGAACACTGAAGCTTTCTTT. Translating it yields CASSEPMNTEAFF. The rearrangement uses TRBV5-1 and TRBJ1-1; D gene uncertain. The CDR3 loop spans 13 amino acids. CDR1 and CDR2 from the germline V gene are SGHRS and YFSETQ. Trimming stripped 4 bases from V and 0 bases from J, with 7 bases between.

This clonotype was seen only a few times. The CDR3 DNA reads TGTGCCAGCAGCTTAGCAACTGGGCAGGGTGGACGCGACGAGCAGTACTTC. This codes for CASSLATGQGGRDEQYF. The chain links TRBV7-9 to TRBJ2-7; perhaps TRBD1 as D (5 bases). The CDR3 spans 17 residues. CDR1 is SEHNR, CDR2 FQNEAQ, per germline (reference sequence). V lost 0 bases to trimming and J lost 5 bases, with 20 bases between them.